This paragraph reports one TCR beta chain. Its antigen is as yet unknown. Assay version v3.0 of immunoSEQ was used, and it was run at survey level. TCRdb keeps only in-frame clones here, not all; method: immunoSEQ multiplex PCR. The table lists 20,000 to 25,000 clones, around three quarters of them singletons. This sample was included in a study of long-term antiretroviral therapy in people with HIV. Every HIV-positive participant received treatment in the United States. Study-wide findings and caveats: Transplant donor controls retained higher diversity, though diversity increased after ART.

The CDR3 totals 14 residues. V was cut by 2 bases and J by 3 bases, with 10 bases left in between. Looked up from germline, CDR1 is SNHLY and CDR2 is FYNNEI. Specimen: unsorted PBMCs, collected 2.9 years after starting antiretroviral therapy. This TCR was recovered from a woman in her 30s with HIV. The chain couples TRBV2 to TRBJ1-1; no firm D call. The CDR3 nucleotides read TGTGCCAGCAGTGAACGAAGAGAGCACACTGAAGCTTTCTTT. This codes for CASSERREHTEAFF.